This T cell receptor beta chain comes out of a study of monozygotic twins with inflammatory bowel disease. From its re-call of the 5' RACE reads, TCRdb lists each CDR3 protein once, without DNA. The sample includes over 350,000 distinct CDR3 sequences. Comments on this clonotype: The target antigen is unknown.

Study-wide results and caveats: Twin pairs that were concordant did not differ from discordant pairs in repertoire similarity, possibly from limited power.

The CDR3 contains 15 residues. Looked up from germline, CDR1 is LGHNA and CDR2 is YNFKEQ. Material: blood. The receptor was isolated from a human donor with ulcerative colitis or Crohn's disease, or a healthy co-twin of an affected twin (not recorded which). The chain recombines TRBV4-2 with TRBJ1-1. The CDR3 here is CASSQEGKQNTEAFF.